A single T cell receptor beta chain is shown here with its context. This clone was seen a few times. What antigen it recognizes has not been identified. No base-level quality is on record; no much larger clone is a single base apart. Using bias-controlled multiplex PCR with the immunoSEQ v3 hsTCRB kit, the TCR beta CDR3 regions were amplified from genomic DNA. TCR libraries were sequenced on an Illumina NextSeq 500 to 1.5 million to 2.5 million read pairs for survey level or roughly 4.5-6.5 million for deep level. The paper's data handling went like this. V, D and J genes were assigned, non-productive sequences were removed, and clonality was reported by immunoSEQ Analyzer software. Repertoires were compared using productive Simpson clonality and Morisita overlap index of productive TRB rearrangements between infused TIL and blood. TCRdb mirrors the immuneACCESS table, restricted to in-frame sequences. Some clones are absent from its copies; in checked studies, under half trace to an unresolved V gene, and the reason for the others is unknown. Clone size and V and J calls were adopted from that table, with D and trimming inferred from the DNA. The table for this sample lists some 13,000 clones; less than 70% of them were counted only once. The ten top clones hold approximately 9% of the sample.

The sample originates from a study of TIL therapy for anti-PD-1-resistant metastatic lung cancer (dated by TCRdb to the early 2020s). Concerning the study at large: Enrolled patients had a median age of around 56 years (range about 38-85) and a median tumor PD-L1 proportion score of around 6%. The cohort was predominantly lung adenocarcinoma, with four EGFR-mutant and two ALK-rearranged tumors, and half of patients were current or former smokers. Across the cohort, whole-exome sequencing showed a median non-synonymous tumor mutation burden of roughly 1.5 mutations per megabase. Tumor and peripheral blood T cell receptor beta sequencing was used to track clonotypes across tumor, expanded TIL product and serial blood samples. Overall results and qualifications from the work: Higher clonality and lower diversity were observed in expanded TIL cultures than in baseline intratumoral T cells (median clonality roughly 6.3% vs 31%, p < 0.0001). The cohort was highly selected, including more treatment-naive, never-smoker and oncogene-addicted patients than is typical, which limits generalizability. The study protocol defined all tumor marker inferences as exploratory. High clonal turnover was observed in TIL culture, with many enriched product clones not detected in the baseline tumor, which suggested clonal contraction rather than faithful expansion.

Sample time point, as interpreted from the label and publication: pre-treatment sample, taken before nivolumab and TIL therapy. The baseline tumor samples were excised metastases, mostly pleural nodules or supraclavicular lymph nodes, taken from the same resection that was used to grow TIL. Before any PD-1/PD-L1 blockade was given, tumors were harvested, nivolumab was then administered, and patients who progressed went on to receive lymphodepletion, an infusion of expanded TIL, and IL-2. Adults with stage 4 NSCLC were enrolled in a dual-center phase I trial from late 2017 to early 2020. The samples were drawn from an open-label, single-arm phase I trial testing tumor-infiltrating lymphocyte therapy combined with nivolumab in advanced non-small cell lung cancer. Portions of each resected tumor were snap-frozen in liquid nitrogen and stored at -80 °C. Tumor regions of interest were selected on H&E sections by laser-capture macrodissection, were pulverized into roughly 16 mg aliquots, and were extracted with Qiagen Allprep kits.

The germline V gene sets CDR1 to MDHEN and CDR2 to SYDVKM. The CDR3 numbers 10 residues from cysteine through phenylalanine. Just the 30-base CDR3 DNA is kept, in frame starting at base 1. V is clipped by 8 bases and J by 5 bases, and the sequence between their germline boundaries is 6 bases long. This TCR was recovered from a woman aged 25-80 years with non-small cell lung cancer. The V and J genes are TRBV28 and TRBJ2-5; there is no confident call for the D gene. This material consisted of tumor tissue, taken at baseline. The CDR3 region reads CASGQETQYF. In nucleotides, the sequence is TGTGCCAGCGGGCAGGAGACCCAGTACTTC.